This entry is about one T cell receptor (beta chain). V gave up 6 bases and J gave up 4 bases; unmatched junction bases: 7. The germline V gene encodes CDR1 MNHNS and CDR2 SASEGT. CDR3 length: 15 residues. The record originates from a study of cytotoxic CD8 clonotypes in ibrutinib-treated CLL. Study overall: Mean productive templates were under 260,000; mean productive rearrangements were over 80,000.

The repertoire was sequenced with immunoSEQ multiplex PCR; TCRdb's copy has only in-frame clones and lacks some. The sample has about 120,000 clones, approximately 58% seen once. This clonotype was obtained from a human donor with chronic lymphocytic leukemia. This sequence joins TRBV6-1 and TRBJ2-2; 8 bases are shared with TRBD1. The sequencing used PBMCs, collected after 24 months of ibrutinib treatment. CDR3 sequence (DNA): TGTGCCAGCAGCCTCATGACAGGGGTCACCGGGGAGCTGTTTTTT. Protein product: CASSLMTGVTGELFF.